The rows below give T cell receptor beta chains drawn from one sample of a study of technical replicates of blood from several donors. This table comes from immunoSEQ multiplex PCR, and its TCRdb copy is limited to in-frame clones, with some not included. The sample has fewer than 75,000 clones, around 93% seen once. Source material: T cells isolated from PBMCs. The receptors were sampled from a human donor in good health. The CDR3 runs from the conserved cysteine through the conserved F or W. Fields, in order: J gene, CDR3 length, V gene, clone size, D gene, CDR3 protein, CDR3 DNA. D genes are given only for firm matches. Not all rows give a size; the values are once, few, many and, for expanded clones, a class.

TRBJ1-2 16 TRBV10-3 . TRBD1 CAISESRGQGEQGYTF TGTGCCATCAGTGAGTCGCGAGGACAGGGCGAACAAGGCTACACCTTC
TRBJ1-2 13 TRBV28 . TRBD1 CASSLGQGDGYTF TGTGCCAGCAGTTTGGGACAGGGGGATGGCTACACCTTC
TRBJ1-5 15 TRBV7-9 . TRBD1 CASSLGTGVVQPQHF TGTGCCAGCAGCTTAGGGACAGGGGTTGTTCAGCCCCAGCATTTT
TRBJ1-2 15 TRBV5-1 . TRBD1 CASSLSGGDKYGYTF TGCGCCAGCAGCTTGTCAGGGGGCGATAAGTATGGCTACACCTTC
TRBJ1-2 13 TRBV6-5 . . CASRPDRLYGYTF TGTGCCAGCCGCCCGGACAGATTGTATGGCTACACCTTC
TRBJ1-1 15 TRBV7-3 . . CASSVNWGMNTEAFF TGTGCCAGCAGCGTTAATTGGGGCATGAACACTGAAGCTTTCTTT
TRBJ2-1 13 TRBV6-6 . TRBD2 CASTYTGGSEQFF TGTGCCAGCACCTACACGGGGGGGAGTGAGCAGTTCTTC
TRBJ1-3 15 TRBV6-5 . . CASRDGLNSGNTIYF TGTGCCAGCAGGGACGGACTAAACTCTGGAAACACCATATATTTT
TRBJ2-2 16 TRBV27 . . CASSLSPGVDTGELFF TGTGCCAGCAGTTTATCGCCGGGAGTGGACACCGGGGAGCTGTTTTTT
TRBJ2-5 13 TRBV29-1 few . CSVVGGIQETQYF TGCAGCGTTGTTGGGGGGATCCAAGAGACCCAGTACTTC
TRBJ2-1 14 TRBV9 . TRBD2 CASSVSSGIFEQFF TGTGCCAGCAGCGTATCCAGCGGGATATTTGAGCAGTTCTTC
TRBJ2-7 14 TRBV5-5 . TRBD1 CASSIGQGSNEQYF TGTGCCAGCAGCATTGGACAGGGGAGCAACGAGCAGTACTTC
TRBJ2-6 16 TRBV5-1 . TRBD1 CASIGTVYSGANVLTF TGCGCCAGCATAGGGACAGTTTACTCTGGGGCCAACGTCCTGACTTTC
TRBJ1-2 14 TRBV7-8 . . CASSFVGANYGYTF TGTGCCAGCAGCTTCGTCGGGGCTAACTATGGCTACACCTTC
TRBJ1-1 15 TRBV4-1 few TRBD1 CASSQAVGGNTEAFF TGCGCCAGCAGCCAAGCGGTAGGGGGCAACACTGAAGCTTTCTTT
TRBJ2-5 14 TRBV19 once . CASSEGGDQETQYF TGTGCCAGTAGCGAGGGGGGGGACCAGGAGACCCAGTACTTC
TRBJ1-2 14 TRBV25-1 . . CASSLDSLIYGYTF TGTGCCAGCAGCTTGGACAGTCTCATTTATGGCTACACCTTC
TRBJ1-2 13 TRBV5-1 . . CASSLSGAEGYTF TGCGCCAGCAGCTTGAGTGGGGCGGAAGGCTACACCTTC
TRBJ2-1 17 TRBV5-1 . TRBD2 CASSLASLSSGYNEQFF TGCGCCAGCAGCTTGGCCAGTTTGTCTAGCGGGTACAATGAGCAGTTCTTC
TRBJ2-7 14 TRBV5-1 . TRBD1 CASSSGQGIREQYF TGCGCCAGCAGCTCGGGACAGGGTATACGCGAGCAGTACTTC
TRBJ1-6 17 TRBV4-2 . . CASSQDPAGDYNSPLHF TGTGCCAGCAGCCAAGATCCGGCGGGGGACTATAATTCACCCCTCCACTTT
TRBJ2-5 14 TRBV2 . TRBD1 CASRAPTGAETQYF TGTGCCAGCAGAGCCCCGACAGGGGCTGAGACCCAGTACTTC
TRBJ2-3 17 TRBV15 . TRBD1 CATKYSGTGPGTDTQYF TGTGCCACCAAATATTCTGGGACAGGGCCCGGCACAGATACGCAGTATTTT
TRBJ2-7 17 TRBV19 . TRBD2 CASSIAPGTRSTYEQYF TGTGCCAGTAGTATAGCCCCCGGGACTAGGAGCACCTACGAGCAGTACTTC
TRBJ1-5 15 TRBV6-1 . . CASSDTMGGVAPQHF TGTGCCAGCAGTGACACCATGGGCGGGGTCGCGCCCCAGCATTTT
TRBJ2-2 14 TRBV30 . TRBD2 CAWSLAGDTGELFF TGTGCCTGGAGCCTAGCGGGGGACACCGGGGAGCTGTTTTTT
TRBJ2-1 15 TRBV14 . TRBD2 CASSQNVGGAHEQFF TGTGCCAGCAGCCAAAACGTCGGGGGGGCGCATGAGCAGTTCTTC
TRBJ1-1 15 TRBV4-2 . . CASSQSVLPSTEAFF TGTGCCAGCAGCCAATCCGTTCTACCAAGCACTGAAGCTTTCTTT
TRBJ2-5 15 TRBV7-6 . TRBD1 CASSRGQGVQETQYF TGTGCCAGCAGCCGGGGACAGGGGGTCCAAGAGACCCAGTACTTC
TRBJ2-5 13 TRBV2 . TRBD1 CASDLTGGETQYF TGTGCCAGCGATCTGACAGGGGGAGAGACCCAGTACTTC
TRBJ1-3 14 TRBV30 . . CAWARSYSGNTIYF TGTGCCTGGGCCAGGTCCTACTCTGGAAACACCATATATTTT
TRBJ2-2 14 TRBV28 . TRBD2 CASGGGDNTGELFF TGTGCCAGCGGCGGGGGAGATAACACCGGGGAGCTGTTTTTT
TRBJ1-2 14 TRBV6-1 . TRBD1 CASSPTGEAYGYTF TGTGCCAGCAGCCCGACAGGGGAGGCCTATGGCTACACCTTC
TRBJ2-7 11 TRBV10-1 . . CASSEERPRYF TGCGCCAGCAGTGAGGAGAGGCCGCGGTACTTC